The 8 T cell receptor beta chains given below trace back to one sample, sequenced in a study of response to subunit inactivated influenza vaccine. Via MiXCR, TCRdb re-called the RT-PCR reads, giving one row per CDR3 protein. The sample has some 150,000 distinct CDR3 sequences; less than 15% are singletons. In addition, the sample was reused for a study of T cells expressing NK-cell markers. In that study: The authors made TCR beta cDNA libraries by 5'RACE template switching. This switching added a universal primer site and UMIs.

The source was CD8+ T cells sorted from PBMCs, collected approximately 12 days after vaccination. The receptors derive from a man aged 50-60 years who received an inactivated influenza vaccine.

This clonotype has only a few counts. The genes are TRBV12-3 or TRBV12-4 and TRBJ1-1; D is uncertain. The V and J ends lost 3 bases and 7 bases respectively, with 12 bases between them. The CDR3 totals 13 residues. CDR3 nucleotides: TGTGCCAGCAGTTTTCTCGGTGACGGTGAAGCTTTCTTT. It translates to CASSFLGDGEAFF.

This clonotype appeared many times. At one end, the junction sequence differs from germline, possibly due to a read error. The chain employs TRBV4-2 and TRBJ2-2, with 9 bases fitting TRBD1. Per the germline V gene, CDR1 is LGHNA and CDR2 is YNFKEQ. This CDR3 comprises 15 residues. The CDR3 here is CASSPGTGNIGELFF. Here the CDR3 DNA reads TGTGCCAGCAGCCCCGGGACAGGGAACATCGGGGAGCTGTTTTTT.

The chain has TRBV20-1 and TRBJ2-7; D is tentatively TRBD1 or TRBD2 (6 bases each). The CDR3 is 13 residues long. With 7 bases removed from V and 2 bases from J, the gap between germline ends came to 15 bases. CDR1 and CDR2 from the germline V gene are DFQATT and SNEGSKA (reference sequence). The CDR3 protein is CSVRGGTPYEQYF. The CDR3 DNA sequence: TGCAGTGTCAGAGGGGGGACCCCCTACGAGCAGTACTTC.

This clonotype was observed a few times. This chain connects TRBV29-1 to TRBJ2-5; D may be TRBD1 or TRBD2 (5 bases each). The CDR3 is 12 residues long. The V end was cut by 0 bases, the J end by 13 bases, with 15 bases between. The germline V gene encodes CDR1 SQVTM and CDR2 ANQGSEA. As DNA, the CDR3 is TGCAGCGTTGAAGACAACGACAGTGGGGGGTACTTC. Encoded protein: CSVEDNDSGGYF.

The chain carries TRBV7-3 and TRBJ2-5; TRBD2 agrees at 7 bases. Germline CDR1 is SGHTA and CDR2 is FQGTGA. The length of the CDR3 is 13 residues. V lost 1 base and J lost 5; bases outside the gene matches: 1. The CDR3 is CASSLNGGETQYF. In DNA form, the CDR3 reads TGTGCCAGCAGCTTAAACGGGGGGGAGACCCAGTACTTC.

This clonotype occurred a few times. The rearrangement uses TRBV4-3 and TRBJ1-5; unclear D gene. Germline loops: CDR1 LGHNA, CDR2 YSLEER. This CDR3 comprises 15 residues. Deletions cut 0 bases from V and 6 bases from J, with 12 bases between. The CDR3 sequence is CASSQDFGVGQPQHF. The DNA for the CDR3 is TGCGCCAGCAGCCAAGATTTCGGGGTTGGTCAGCCCCAGCATTTT.

This clonotype has just a few counts. CDR3 in DNA: TGTGCCAGCAGTTTTCTAGCGGGAGAGGGCAATGAGCAGTTCTTC. Its protein product is CASSFLAGEGNEQFF. The V call is TRBV7-9, the J call TRBJ2-1, with 10 bases lining up with TRBD2. From germline, CDR1 is SEHNR and CDR2 FQNEAQ (reference sequence). The trim removed 6 bases at V and 6 bases at J, leaving 8 bases unmatched. The CDR3 extends over 15 amino acids.

As concerns this clonotype: With a much larger clone just one base away, this may be a read error. The chain carries TRBV7-3 and TRBJ2-1; possibly TRBD2 for D (6 bases). The end of the DNA is better explained by TRBJ2-7, so the J call may be wrong. CDR1 SGHTA and CDR2 FQGTGA come from the germline V gene. This CDR3 contains 13 residues. CDR3 sequence reads: CASAASAYNEQYF. CDR3 bases: TGTGCCAGCGCGGCTAGCGCCTACAATGAGCAGTACTTC.